This T cell receptor (beta chain) was captured by sequencing in a study of control samples from healthy donors and cancer patients. Profiling relied on immunoSEQ multiplex PCR, and the TCRdb table lists in-frame clones only, not all of them. The sample lists 110,000 to 150,000 clones, under 95% occurring once. The sequence was collected from a man in his forties in good health. Specimen: blood.

CDR3: CPRLGDENSTDTQYF. CDR3 DNA: TGTCCCCGATTGGGGGACGAGAATAGCACAGATACGCAGTATTTT. This chain uses TRBV9 with TRBJ2-3; D is possibly TRBD1 or TRBD2 (5 bases each). Per the germline V gene, CDR1 is SGDLS and CDR2 is YYNGEE. CDR3 size: 15 residues.